The present T cell receptor (beta chain) was sequenced within a study of T cells in Graves' hyperthyroidism and ophthalmopathy. This clonotype has more than one count but fewer than ten. Its antigen is still unknown. The V segment lost 3 bases and the J segment 4 bases; nucleotides outside the gene matches: 4. Germline CDR1 is SGHAT and CDR2 is FQNNGV. The CDR3 consists of 14 residues. From RNA transcripts, TCR beta CDR3 regions were amplified. Carried out on the TCR CDR3, a first-round RT-PCR used the HTBI primer set. TCRdb itself ran the multiplex PCR reads through MiXCR, one entry per CDR3 protein. Altogether fewer than 850,000 distinct CDR3 sequences are present, roughly a sixth being singletons, with the ten largest covering roughly 15%. Study conclusions and caveats: A model using 13 V-J features told ophthalmopathy apart from stable hyperthyroidism.

Patients aged 18 to 65 had newly diagnosed hyperthyroidism lasting under 2 months. The sample taken for sequencing was blood. This TCR came from a middle-aged man with Graves' hyperthyroidism. The chain carries TRBV11-2 and TRBJ1-1; 8 nucleotides match TRBD1. CDR3 protein: CASSFGRGLTEAFF. The CDR3 DNA reads TGTGCCAGCAGCTTTGGCAGGGGGCTCACTGAAGCTTTCTTT. Full variable domain (rest looked up from reference TRBV11-2 and TRBJ1-1): EAGVAQSPRYKIIEKRQSVAFWCNPISGHATLYWYQQILGQGPKLLIQFQNNGVVDDSQLPKDRFSAERLKGVDSTLKIQPAKLEDSAVYLCASSFGRGLTEAFFGQGTRLTVV.